This entry features one TCR beta chain sequence. Its target is unknown. This record belongs to a study of OX40 agonist ivuxolimab in advanced cancers. This CDR3 is 12 amino acids long. V was trimmed by 2 bases and J by 8 bases, leaving 7 bases between them. The germline V gene has CDR1 SGHAT and CDR2 FQNNGV. The study, taken as a whole, reports: Expanded clones belonging to CD8+ T cells outnumbered, on average, those of CD4+.

The protocol was immunoSEQ multiplex PCR, while the TCRdb copy is restricted to in-frame clones and leaves out a portion. The table lists around 76,000 clones, roughly 88% of them singletons. This receptor was obtained from an adult with an advanced solid tumor such as melanoma, head and neck, liver or kidney cancer. The chain combines TRBV11-2 with TRBJ1-3; D uncertain. The specimen was CD4+ or CD8+ T cells sorted from blood, collected in a trial of the OX40 agonist ivuxolimab. Written as DNA, the CDR3 is TGTGCCAGCAGCTTACAGAGTCACACCATATATTTT. Its protein is CASSLQSHTIYF.